The entry below describes one T cell receptor (beta chain). The CDR3 is 13 residues long. The V end was cut by 4 bases, the J end by 0 bases, with 6 bases between. Germline V gene data show CDR1 as SGHNT and CDR2 as YENEEA. The sample originates from a study of blood T cell repertoires in COVID-19. Study as a whole: In each case, the material was cDNA or gDNA derived from T cells, B-cell-depleted T cells, or PBMCs.

Methods used by the authors: It was from reference gene primer amplification that nucleated cell counts were estimated. The table came from immunoSEQ multiplex PCR; TCRdb's copy has only in-frame clones and leaves some out. V and J calls and clone size are given by that table; D and trimming were obtained from the DNA. This sample has about 98,000 clones, with over 65% found just once. The V and J genes are TRBV11-3 and TRBJ1-1; no reliable D call. Sequencing was performed on peripheral blood. The source is a human donor in a cohort sampled during active COVID-19. CDR3 nucleotides: TGTGCCAGCAGCTCGGGAGTGAACACTGAAGCTTTCTTT. It yields the protein CASSSGVNTEAFF.